The 15 T cell receptor gamma chains below were found in one sample sequenced in a study of gamma delta lymphoproliferative disorders and STAT genes (dated 2018 in TCRdb). For TCR sequencing, genomic DNA was taken from peripheral blood mononuclear cells isolated from both patients and controls. Libraries were built with multiplex PCR. Sequenced using an Illumina MiSeq. TCRdb called clones anew from the public reads via CATT; matching DNA rows were later pooled. This sample lists over a thousand gamma-chain clones; roughly 9.7% were detected once. The leading ten clones occupy 88% of the sample. Material: blood. The receptor set was obtained from a human donor with gamma-delta T-cell large granular lymphocyte leukemia.

This rearrangement joins TRGV2 to TRGJ1 or TRGJ2. Germline CDR1 reads EGSNGY; CDR2 reads YDSYNSKV. V dropped 0 bases and J dropped 3; count of bases not matched to a gene: 5. This CDR3 has 14 residues. The CDR3 bases are TGTGCCACCTGGGACGGGGACCGTTATTATAAGAAACTCTTT. Protein product: CATWDGDRYYKKLF.

Remarks on this clone: At one end the junction does not follow the germline gene, possibly because of a read error. The sample has other DNA sequences that encode this CDR3 too. The chain is built from TRGV4 and TRGJ1 or TRGJ2. The CDR3 is 10 amino acids. From germline, CDR1 is EGSTGY and CDR2 YDSYTSSV. The CDR3 loop reads CATHYYKKLF. CDR3 bases: TGTGCCACCCATTATTATAAGAAACTCTTC.

This clone was counted between two and nine times. The chain has TRGV10 and TRGJ1 or TRGJ2. TRGV10 is treated as an ORF (open reading frame) with a function not yet certain. V was clipped by 8 bases and J by 2 bases; unmatched bases: 13. The CDR3 covers 15 residues. The CDR3 loop reads CAAWDQLGDYYKKLF. CDR3 nucleotide sequence: TGTGCTGCGTGGGACCAACTCGGGGATTATTATAAGAAACTCTTT.

This clone showed up just a few times. The V gene is TRGV3, the J gene TRGJ1 or TRGJ2. Germline loops: CDR1 VTNTFY, CDR2 YDVSTARD (reference sequence). This CDR3 has 12 residues. Trimming cost V 2 bases and J 7 bases; bases outside gene matches: 5. This chain's CDR3 is CATWDKRYKKLF. CDR3 DNA sequence: TGTGCCACCTGGGACAAACGGTATAAGAAACTCTTT.

This clone was seen a few times. The chain combines TRGV8 with TRGJ1 or TRGJ2. The CDR3 is 13 residues long. Unmatched junction bases numbered 5, after V lost 6 bases and J lost 0 bases. Looked up from germline, CDR1 is VENAVY and CDR2 is YDSYNSRV. This CDR3 is CATWCGNYYKKLF. The DNA for the CDR3 is TGTGCCACCTGGTGCGGGAATTATTATAAGAAACTCTTT.

This clone was found a few times. The chain joins TRGV11 to TRGJ1 or TRGJ2. TRGV11 is known as an ORF, though its function is uncertain. After removal of 1 base from V and 5 bases from J, the junction contained 5 bases not matched to a gene. The CDR3 totals 14 residues. The DNA for the CDR3 is TGTGCCTGCTGGATTAGGCAATTTAATTATAAGAAACTCTTT. Translation gives CACWIRQFNYKKLF.

This clone showed up many times. This DNA's translation and the protein TCRdb lists, from a much larger clone, do not match at residue 9, likely due to a read error; the protein shown is translated from the DNA. This chain uses TRGV8 with TRGJP1. Looked up from germline, CDR1 is VENAVY and CDR2 is YDSYNSRV. The J segment lost 3 bases and the V segment lost 1 base, leaving 8 bases of the junction unmatched. CDR3 length: 16 amino acids. CDR3 loop: CATWDRGGATGWFKIF. The CDR3 DNA reads as TGTGCCACCTGGGATAGAGGGGGTGCCACTGGTTGGTTCAAGATATTT.

This clone is classed as medium-sized. The chain carries TRGV10 and TRGJ1 or TRGJ2. TRGV10 is noted as an ORF with a role that remains uncertain. The CDR3 is 12 amino acids. V shed 8 bases and J 0 bases; nucleotides not matched to a gene: 2. Here the CDR3 DNA reads TGTGCTGCGTGGGGGAATTATTATAAGAAACTCTTT. Encoded protein: CAAWGNYYKKLF.

This clone was counted many times. This chain links TRGV4 with TRGJ1 or TRGJ2. This CDR3 is built from 17 residues. The trim removed 6 bases at V and 2 bases at J, leaving 19 bases unmatched. Germline lookup yields CDR1 EGSTGY and CDR2 YDSYTSSV. CDR3 DNA sequence: TGTGCCACCTGGAATTATTCCTATTGGTTATATTATTATAAGAAACTCTTT. Translating gives CATWNYSYWLYYYKKLF.

This chain connects TRGV3 to TRGJ1 or TRGJ2. CDR3 length: 11 residues. V trimming: 0 bases; J trimming: 11 bases; junction bases outside the gene matches: 4. CDR1 and CDR2 from the germline V gene are VTNTFY and YDVSTARD (reference sequence). The DNA of the CDR3 is TGTGCCACCTGGGACAGGGAGGAGAAACTCTTT. Protein sequence: CATWDREEKLF.

This clone has a handful of counts. CDR3 coding DNA: TGTGCCTTGTGGGACTATAAGAAACTCTTT. Residues: CALWDYKKLF. The J gene is TRGJ1 or TRGJ2, the V gene TRGV9. The trim removed 4 bases at V and 7 bases at J, leaving 1 base unmatched. The CDR3 runs to 10 residues. Germline values: CDR1 GITISATS, CDR2 ISYDGTV (reference sequence).

The chain employs TRGV4 and TRGJ1 or TRGJ2. This CDR3 region has 14 residues. Germline V gives CDR1 EGSTGY, CDR2 YDSYTSSV. The V gene end was trimmed by 4 bases and the J gene end by 0 bases; junction bases not matched to a gene: 6. This chain's CDR3 is CATWDGQNYYKKLF. CDR3 in DNA: TGTGCCACCTGGGACGGGCAGAATTATTATAAGAAACTCTTT.

This clone was detected only a few times. The TCRdb protein, from a much larger clone, departs from this DNA's translation at residue 7, likely by read error; the protein shown derives from the DNA. V gene TRGV8 combines with J gene TRGJP1. The CDR3 totals 13 residues. Germline V gives CDR1 VENAVY, CDR2 YDSYNSRV. The CDR3 loop reads CATWDTNGWFKIF. CDR3 bases: TGTGCCACCTGGGATACCAATGGTTGGTTCAAGATATTT.

The chain has TRGV2 and TRGJP2. The trim removed 3 bases at V and 3 bases at J, leaving 4 bases unmatched. CDR3 length equals 14 residues. Germline CDR1 and CDR2: EGSNGY and YDSYNSKV. In DNA, the CDR3 is TGTGCCACCTGGGACTATTGTAGTGATTGGATCAAGACGTTT. This encodes CATWDYCSDWIKTF.

The rearrangement links TRGV8 to TRGJ1 or TRGJ2. V shed 4 bases and J 0 bases; nucleotides not matched to a gene: 6. The CDR3 is 14 residues long. Germline CDR1 is VENAVY and CDR2 is YDSYNSRV. The CDR3: CATWDRSNYYKKLF. The CDR3 nucleotides are TGTGCCACCTGGGACCGATCGAATTATTATAAGAAACTCTTT.